This TCR beta chain was identified in a study of cytomegalovirus exposure and HLA in healthy donors (dated 2017 in TCRdb). About the full investigation: An earlier analysis of 587 of the donors reported about 300 Gb of sequence data and some 110 million unique TCR beta sequences obtained from approximately 180 million T cells. A separate validation cohort of approximately 120 different subjects was used in addition to the roughly 670-subject first cohort. To decide whether each TCR beta V gene segment behaved as functional or pseudogenic, an earlier analysis of some 600 of the donors relied on high-throughput TCR beta sequencing. The later analysis used no new phenotypic data to find candidate immune exposures, relying instead on TCR beta sequences and their occurrence across donors. The study was designed to test whether signatures of past pathogen exposure could be identified by cataloging public T cell receptors. Donor age, sex, ethnicity and CMV serostatus were compiled together with the repertoire data. The genetic ancestry cluster associated with self-reported Caucasian donors included over 65% of the approximately 400 genotyped donors. An early release covering approximately 600 HLA-typed donors comprised about 300 gigabases of sequencing data and approximately 80 million unique TCR sequences. Genome-wide SNP genotypes for about three fifths of the roughly 700 donors were used in a later genetic analysis, which treated that subset as a discovery cohort. HLA typing covered class I and class II loci at four-digit resolution. A later analysis re-examined previously published TCR beta repertoires from 610 or so donors and added high-resolution HLA genotyping to investigate patterns of TCR occurrence. The study profiled the T cell repertoires of 666 subjects by immunosequencing and related them to cytomegalovirus serostatus. All discovery cohort repertoires had been generated on a single sequencing platform. Typing coverage varied by locus: roughly 629-640 donors for A, B, C, DRB1 and DQB1; more than 500 for DQA1; over 600 for DPA1; approximately 450 for DPB1. To predict cytomegalovirus infection status, the study brought together high-throughput TCR immunosequencing, statistical association of individual TCRs with disease status, and machine learning. Among about 390 genotyped donors of the cohort, an average of about 240,000 unique TCR beta nucleotide sequences were sequenced per donor, 15% to 20% of them non-productive. Four or five DR-DQ haplotypes were handled as single units for association and clustering, since linkage in the cohort was strong. Overall results and qualifications from the work: Because HLA typing was missing for some donors at each locus, association tests included only the typed subset. An earlier analysis of around 600 of the donors showed that most TCR beta V segments appeared in productive rearrangements either about 87% or about 30% of the time, which broadly matched IMGT annotations. Because counts were too low, seventeen rarely observed V segments, including chromosome 9 orphons, were excluded from the earlier analysis of fewer than 650 of the donors. The classifier was reported to diagnose cytomegalovirus status with high specificity and sensitivity in both the original and validation cohorts. CMV serostatus was the only immune exposure information available for the cohort. Three of the identified cytomegalovirus-associated TCR beta chains were confirmed in vitro to be specific for cytomegalovirus antigens. According to a later analysis, TCR association rates differed among HLA loci, with DRB1 alleles showing the most associated TCRs and HLA-C alleles showing the fewest. Linkage disequilibrium might explain the correlated functional status among segregating V segments, but an unknown experimental factor could not be ruled out. A later analysis found that HLA-associated TCR beta chains were more clonally expanded and had lower generation probabilities than equally common non-associated chains. In this cohort, only TCR beta chains were sequenced, and detectable features were limited by the absence of alpha or paired-chain data. A later analysis reported that several top co-occurrence clusters appeared linked to parvovirus B19, influenza, CMV and Epstein-Barr virus. Specific HLA alleles were associated with more than 15,000 TCR beta sequences at a false discovery rate of 0.05 in a later analysis. In the study, 150 to 200 TCR beta chains were listed as associated with cytomegalovirus. Presence/absence analyses assumed roughly uniform sequencing depth across donors, an assumption that may not hold. While some public TCRs were present in many individuals, most TCR sequences turned up only very rarely across donors. According to a later genetic analysis, donors in an Asian-associated ancestry cluster had fewer N-insertions in productive TCRs than the roughly 660-donor mean. When HLA alleles, especially DR and DQ, strongly co-occurred, TCR associations were difficult to assign to individual alleles. The sequencing pipeline was judged likely to have produced a cluster of highly shared sequence variants as a technical artifact. Some IMGT-functional V segments, including TRBV6-2 and TRBV6-3, could not be told apart with the 87-base-pair reads, so those segments were excluded. It was suggested by the authors that the approach could potentially be generalized to other disease states and immunological phenotypes. A further reported finding was that TCR beta sequences accurately predicted the HLA-A and HLA-B alleles for most subjects in the first cohort. A later genetic analysis associated a missense DCLRE1C variant with V-gene and J-gene trimming of TCR beta chains, and an independent cohort replicated the association. In a later analysis, most CMV-associated TCR beta chains were found to appear HLA-restricted, with HLA associations seemingly driven largely by CMV exposure.

In total, just over 650 healthy bone marrow donors made up the cohort. At the time of sampling, every cohort member was nominally healthy, though immune exposures that went unrecorded were likely present. The donor tested CMV seropositive and was one of the 289 seropositive cohort members. Every donor gave a peripheral blood sample, and the peripheral blood mononuclear cells from that sample were used for TCR beta sequencing. Genomic DNA extraction from the blood cell samples was performed with the Qiagen DNeasy Blood Extraction Kit. Per the germline V gene (reference sequence), MNHNY is the CDR1 and SVGAGI is the CDR2. The CDR3 has 15 amino acids, counting the end cysteine and phenylalanine. Here the CDR3 DNA is all that survives: 45 bases in frame from base 1. Compared with germline, V lacks 2 bases and J lacks 8 bases; bases without a gene match: 3. Library preparation was by the immunoSEQ multiplex PCR assay. For the multiplex PCR, a mixture combining 60 forward primers for TCR Vbeta segments and 13 reverse primers for TCR Jbeta segments was used. Amplification of the CDR3 region of rearranged TCR beta genes was performed with a multiplex PCR assay on genomic DNA. The Illumina HiSeq System was used to sequence the amplified TCR beta libraries as 87-base-pair reads. The authors' analysis ran thus. A later analysis tallied 80 million to 95 million unique TCR beta chains across the approximately 670 repertoires, and some 12 million of those chains were shared by two or more donors. To remove PCR and sequencing errors, raw reads were error-corrected and collapsed into unique sequences using a nearest-neighbor algorithm that merged closely related sequences. V, D and J gene segments were assigned by aligning CDR3 sequences to IMGT reference sequences. For a sequence to be retained, a match of at least six nucleotides was required to both a V gene segment and a J gene segment. A rearrangement was called productive if the CDR3 had no stop codons and remained in frame with V and J, and every other rearrangement was called non-productive. Following IMGT convention, CDR3 was defined as the stretch from the second conserved V-encoded cysteine up to the conserved J-encoded phenylalanine. In an earlier analysis of some 550 of the donors, sequences lacking an unambiguous match to a single V gene segment were excluded. An earlier analysis of just under 600 of the donors called V segments functional above 56.7% productive rearrangements and segregating when the between-donor standard deviation exceeded 5%. A statistical classification framework was built for diagnosing cytomegalovirus status from the catalog of TCR beta chain sequences. A later analysis assigned V and J genes by comparing TCR nucleotide sequences with IMGT/GENE-DB human TR gene sequences. In a later analysis, CDR3 sequences and most-parsimonious VDJ recombination scenarios were assigned using the TCRdist pipeline. In a later analysis, every TCR beta chain was defined by the combination of its CDR3 amino acid sequence and its V-gene family, and reads without a unique V-gene family were dropped. As a way to deal with suspected cross-contamination and a sequencing artifact, a later analysis dropped 450 to 600 nucleotide sequences that were highly shared and had low generation probability. A later analysis calculated a clonal expansion index for each public chain from normalized within-repertoire ranks of inferred template counts. A later analysis computed generation probabilities with a VDJ recombination model fitted to out-of-frame rearrangements, and checked the results against IGoR. Hypergeometric tests were used in a later analysis to score TCR-TCR, TCR-HLA and TCR-CMV co-occurrence, with a repertoire-size bias correction applied to the TCR pairs. A later analysis estimated false discovery rates by permuting HLA or CMV assignments 20 times. In a later analysis, co-occurring TCRs were grouped using DBSCAN, and TCRdist sequence similarity was added for clustering within HLA-allele-positive subsets. Co-occurrence clustering excluded repertoires with fewer than 30,000 or more than 120,000 public chains, plus five with anomalous nucleotide sharing. Drawn from immuneACCESS, this table holds only the in-frame rearrangements with V and J called that TCRdb kept. Clones are partly lost; checked studies trace under half to an unresolved V gene and leave the rest unexplained. That table furnishes V, J and clone size, whereas the DNA furnished D and trimming. The sample table contains 100,000 or so clones; only one count was recorded for around three quarters of them. Under 7% of the sample goes to the ten largest clones.

On this clone: Its recognized antigen is unknown. Base qualities are not at hand, and no much larger clone is one base apart.

The chain uses TRBV6-6 and TRBJ2-4, and 13 junctional nucleotides match TRBD2. This TCR was sampled from a man aged 25 to 40 in good health and CMV-seropositive. Sequenced material: PBMCs. In nucleotides, the sequence is TGTGCCAGCAGTTACCGGACTAGCGGGAGTGACATTCAGTACTTC. Translated, this gives CASSYRTSGSDIQYF.